These T cell receptor beta chains were read from a single sample in a study of shared clonotypes between healthy human individuals. This table comes from immunoSEQ multiplex PCR, and its TCRdb copy is limited to in-frame clones, with some not included. The data hold more than 400,000 clones, with almost 80% observed a single time. Input material: PBMCs. The receptors stem from a woman aged 40 to 50 in good health. Some clones in this sample may be carry-over from other donors' samples. The CDR3 runs from the conserved cysteine through the conserved F or W. D genes are given only for firm matches. The listing skips clone size in some rows; elsewhere it reads once, few, many or a size class.

TRBD1	TRBV30	TRBJ2-7	NA	TGTGCCTATGACAGGGGGCGATTTGGCGAGCAGTACTTC	CAYDRGRFGEQYF
TRBD2	TRBV7-2	TRBJ2-3	NA	TGTGCCAGCAGCCTACAACTAGCGGGAGAGGGACCAGATACGCAGTATTTT	CASSLQLAGEGPDTQYF
NA	TRBV28	TRBJ2-1	NA	TGTGCCAGCACCCGGGGGTACAATGAGCAGTTCTTC	CASTRGYNEQFF
NA	TRBV7-9	TRBJ2-6	once	TGTGCCAGCAGCACCGGTAGCTCTGGGGCCAACGTCCTGACTTTC	CASSTGSSGANVLTF
NA	TRBV5-1	TRBJ2-3	NA	TGCGCCAGCAGCTCGGGGGTGGCAGGGCCTAGCACAGATACGCAGTATTTT	CASSSGVAGPSTDTQYF
NA	TRBV5-1	TRBJ1-1	NA	TGCGCCAGCAGCTTGTATGTGGAGACTGAAGCTTTCTTT	CASSLYVETEAFF
NA	TRBV6-5	TRBJ2-1	NA	TGTGCCAGCAGTGATACAGGGTTCCGAGATGAGCAGTTCTTC	CASSDTGFRDEQFF
NA	TRBV27	TRBJ2-7	NA	TGTGCCAGCAGTCCGACCTCAATTCCCTACGAGCAGTACTTC	CASSPTSIPYEQYF
NA	TRBV6-6	TRBJ2-7	NA	TGTGCCAGCAGTTACGGCCACTCGGACAGAACCTACGAGCAGTACTTC	CASSYGHSDRTYEQYF
NA	TRBV5-1	TRBJ1-2	NA	TGCGCCAGCAGCTCACCCCTTGGGGGGGGATCTAACTATGGCTACACCTTC	CASSSPLGGGSNYGYTF
TRBD1	TRBV11-1	TRBJ1-2	NA	TGTGCCAGCAGCCAGATGGGTTGGCAGGGGGCGAATGGCTATGGCTACACCTTC	CASSQMGWQGANGYGYTF
TRBD1	TRBV11-2	TRBJ1-5	NA	TGTGCCAGCAGTCCTTCCGGGACAGGGCTGAGTCAGCCCCAGCATTTT	CASSPSGTGLSQPQHF
NA	TRBV7-2	TRBJ2-4	NA	TGTGCCAGCAGCTTATGGGGGGAGGCAGGGACGCCGGCCAAAAACATTCAGTACTTC	CASSLWGEAGTPAKNIQYF
TRBD2	TRBV6-5	TRBJ2-3	NA	TGTGCCAGCAGTTACGATAGCGGGACAGATACGCAGTATTTT	CASSYDSGTDTQYF
TRBD1	TRBV7-6	TRBJ2-5	NA	TGTGCCGGCAGCCTAGGACAGGGTGTGACCCAGTACTTC	CAGSLGQGVTQYF
TRBD2	TRBV15	TRBJ2-1	NA	TGTGCCACCAGCAGAGATCAAACTAGCGGGAACAATGAGCAGTTCTTC	CATSRDQTSGNNEQFF
NA	TRBV11-3	TRBJ2-1	NA	TGTGCCAGCAGCTCTGGACCTTACAATGAGCAGTTCTTC	CASSSGPYNEQFF
NA	TRBV5-6	TRBJ2-5	NA	TGTGCCAGCAGCCCGCGACGCATCACGGAGACCCAGTACTTC	CASSPRRITETQYF
NA	TRBV28	TRBJ2-1	NA	TGTGCCAGCAGCAATCCCGCCCGAGGTGGGCAGTTCTTC	CASSNPARGGQFF
NA	TRBV29-1	TRBJ2-3	NA	TGCAGCGTCGACACCACAGATACGCAGTATTTT	CSVDTTDTQYF
NA	TRBV7-8	TRBJ2-7	NA	TGTGCCAGCAGTCGCCAGGGCTACGAGCAGTACTTC	CASSRQGYEQYF
NA	TRBV28	TRBJ2-1	NA	TGTGCCAGCAGACCCGGTTCCTACAATGAGCAGTTCTTC	CASRPGSYNEQFF
TRBD1	TRBV2	TRBJ1-5	NA	TGTGCCAGCAGCGGGGAGGGGGCGAGCAATCAGCCCCAGCATTTT	CASSGEGASNQPQHF
TRBD2	TRBV27	TRBJ2-1	NA	TGTGCCAGCACCCTATATAGCGGGAGGGGCAATGAGCAGTTCTTC	CASTLYSGRGNEQFF
TRBD1	TRBV5-1	TRBJ1-4	NA	TGCGCCAGCAGCCTCCCCCGGGGGACAGGGGATGAAAAACTGTTTTTT	CASSLPRGTGDEKLFF
NA	TRBV6-5	TRBJ2-1	NA	TGTGCCAGCAGTTACTCGCCGGGAGTACGTGAGCAGTTCTTC	CASSYSPGVREQFF
TRBD1	TRBV9	TRBJ2-2	few	TGTGCCAGCAGCGTTTCCCAGGACAGGGGGAACACCGGGGAGCTGTTTTTT	CASSVSQDRGNTGELFF
TRBD1	TRBV5-4	TRBJ1-1	NA	TGTGCCAGCAACATACAGGGGGGGCGCGGCACTGAAGCTTTCTTT	CASNIQGGRGTEAFF
TRBD2	TRBV18	TRBJ2-2	NA	TGTGCCAGCTCAACGGGCCTAGCGGGAGTAGGAACCGGGGAGCTGTTTTTT	CASSTGLAGVGTGELFF
NA	TRBV19	TRBJ1-1	NA	TGTGCCAGTACCAGATTCGGGCGGGGTACTGAAGCTTTCTTT	CASTRFGRGTEAFF
NA	TRBV7-6	TRBJ2-5	NA	TGTGCCAGCAGCTTAGGCCCTCAAGAGACCCAGTACTTC	CASSLGPQETQYF
TRBD1	TRBV2	TRBJ1-3	NA	TGTGCCAGCAGTGAAGGACAGGGGTTCACCATATATTTT	CASSEGQGFTIYF
TRBD2	TRBV9	TRBJ2-1	NA	TGTGCCAGCAGCACGACTAGCGGGAACCACTACAATGAGCAGTTCTTC	CASSTTSGNHYNEQFF
NA	TRBV7-9	TRBJ2-7	NA	TGTGCCAGCAGCACGCAACTAGACGGCGAGCAGTACTTC	CASSTQLDGEQYF
TRBD1	TRBV6-1	TRBJ1-3	NA	TGTGCCAGCAGTGAACAGGGGGCGCGGGCCGGAAACACCATATATTTT	CASSEQGARAGNTIYF
NA	TRBV18	TRBJ1-2	NA	TGTGCCAGCTCACCTCGAGTGGGGGCTAACTATGGCTACACCTTC	CASSPRVGANYGYTF
NA	TRBV7-9	TRBJ1-6	NA	TGTGCCACCCCGATAGGGGGGGCTGATAATTCACCCCTCCACTTT	CATPIGGADNSPLHF
NA	TRBV29-1	TRBJ1-6	NA	TGCAGCGTTAAGGGTTCGGCAGTAGATAATTCACCCCTCCACTTT	CSVKGSAVDNSPLHF
TRBD2	TRBV9	TRBJ2-5	NA	TGTGCCAGCACCCGACTAGCGGGTTTCCAAGAGACCCAGTACTTC	CASTRLAGFQETQYF
NA	TRBV7-2	TRBJ2-3	once	TGTGCCAGCAGCTTAAGCAGCCGCACAGATACGCAGTATTTT	CASSLSSRTDTQYF
NA	TRBV4-1	TRBJ2-1	NA	TGCGCCAGCAGCCGATCCCTTGGCAGGCCTAATGAGCAGTTCTTC	CASSRSLGRPNEQFF